The 14 T cell receptor beta chains presented below share a single source sample, sequenced in a study of blood T cell repertoires in COVID-19. Produced via immunoSEQ multiplex PCR; TCRdb's table is partial and in-frame only. Of about 160,000 clones in the sample, roughly 84% are singletons; the top ten hold around 10%. The sequenced sample consisted of peripheral blood. These receptors all come from a woman older than 75 with active or convalescent COVID-19.

A single count supports this clone. J is TRBJ1-5 and V is TRBV2; TRBD1 agrees at 8 bases. CDR1 and CDR2 from the germline V gene are SNHLY and FYNNEI. This CDR3 is built from 16 residues. With V trimmed by 4 bases and J by 3 bases, 8 bases remained unmatched. The CDR3 loop is CASSGSRTGNNQPQHF. The CDR3 DNA reads as TGTGCCAGCAGTGGATCGAGGACAGGGAACAATCAGCCCCAGCATTTT.

This clone was observed once. V gene TRBV19 combines with J gene TRBJ1-2; 7 bases are shared with TRBD1. The CDR3 covers 15 residues. Germline V gene lookup returns CDR1 LNHDA and CDR2 SQIVND (reference sequence). With 6 bases clipped from V and 2 bases from J, the junction kept 9 bases outside the gene matches. CDR3: CASSFEGQNNYGYTF. CDR3 nucleotide sequence: TGTGCCAGTAGCTTCGAGGGACAGAACAACTATGGCTACACCTTC.

The chain employs TRBV6-2 or TRBV6-3 and TRBJ2-5, with 8 bases matching TRBD2. The V gene end was trimmed by 5 bases and the J gene end by 8 bases; junction bases not matched to a gene: 7. CDR1 is MNHEY, CDR2 SVGEGT, per germline. This CDR3 region has 13 residues. The DNA of the CDR3 is TGTGCCAGCAGTCTAGCGGGCTCTCGAACCCAGTACTTC. Translating it yields CASSLAGSRTQYF.

The V and J genes are TRBV7-8 and TRBJ1-1, with a weak D call TRBD1 (6 bases). Per germline, CDR1 SGHVS and CDR2 FQNEAQ. The CDR3 is made up of 15 amino acids. Trimming stripped 5 bases from V and 4 bases from J, with 17 bases between. CDR3 in DNA: TGTGCCAGCAGCCCACCACAGGGCTTGATCACTGAAGCTTTCTTT. This gives the protein CASSPPQGLITEAFF.

The V and J genes are TRBV4-1 and TRBJ1-2, with 8 bases lining up with TRBD1. The junction had 7 bases not matched to a gene; V was cut back by 0 bases and J by 4 bases. The CDR3 extends over 16 amino acids. In germline, CDR1 is MGHRA, CDR2 YSYEKL. The CDR3 sequence is CASSQDRLDRVYGYTF. CDR3 in DNA: TGCGCCAGCAGCCAAGATCGGCTGGACAGGGTCTATGGCTACACCTTC.

The rearrangement uses TRBV10-3 and TRBJ1-2, with 7 bases lining up with TRBD1. Losses at the gene ends were 2 bases for V and 7 bases for J; bases not matched to a gene: 7. Germline-derived CDR1 and CDR2 are ENHRY and SYGVKD. CDR3 length: 14 residues. As DNA, the CDR3 is TGTGCCATCAGTGAGGGCGAGACAGGGCTTGGCTACACCTTC. This gives the protein CAISEGETGLGYTF.

The chain links TRBV5-5 to TRBJ2-7; 8 nucleotides match TRBD1. The CDR3 has 15 amino acids. Germline CDR1 SGHKS, CDR2 YYEKEE (reference sequence). The J segment lost 4 bases and the V segment lost 0 bases, leaving 6 bases of the junction unmatched. DNA of the CDR3: TGTGCCAGCAGCTTGGTAGGGACAGGCCAATACGAGCAGTACTTC. It translates to CASSLVGTGQYEQYF.

The rearrangement joins TRBV3-1 (or the pseudogene TRBV3-2) to TRBJ1-1; 7 nucleotides agree with TRBD1. The CDR3 is 14 residues long. Trimming cost V 4 bases and J 3 bases; bases outside gene matches: 5. Germline CDR1 is LGHDT and CDR2 is YNNKEL (reference sequence). The DNA for the CDR3 is TGTGCCAGCAGCCCTCCCAGGGGGTACACTGAAGCTTTCTTT. It codes for CASSPPRGYTEAFF.

The rearrangement links TRBV30 to TRBJ2-7; D is possibly TRBD2 (5 bases). Germline V CDR1 and CDR2: GTSNPN, SVGIG (reference sequence). This CDR3 comprises 13 residues. The V and J ends lost 3 bases and 2 bases respectively, with 11 bases between them. CDR3 bases: TGTGCCTGGAGGCCCCCCGGGGCCTACGAGCAGTACTTC. Translating it yields CAWRPPGAYEQYF.

This clone has a handful of counts. This chain joins TRBV4-3 and TRBJ2-7, with TRBD2 identical over 7 bases. There are 16 residues in the CDR3. V gave up 0 bases and J gave up 3 bases; unmatched junction bases: 8. CDR1 LGHNA and CDR2 YSLEER come from the germline V gene. Written as DNA, the CDR3 is TGCGCCAGCAGCCAAGAGGCGGCAAGCGGGGTCTACGAGCAGTACTTC. Its translation is CASSQEAASGVYEQYF.

The chain is built from TRBV11-3 and TRBJ2-7; D call uncertain. There are 12 residues in the CDR3. The germline V and J ends were trimmed by 0 bases and 4 bases, with 4 bases remaining between them. CDR1 and CDR2 (germline): SGHNT, YENEEA. Here the CDR3 reads CASSLDRYEQYF. The CDR3 region has the DNA TGTGCCAGCAGCTTAGACAGGTACGAGCAGTACTTC.

The chain links TRBV14 to TRBJ2-4, with D possibly TRBD1 on 5 matching bases. The CDR3 consists of 14 residues. The germline V and J ends were trimmed by 4 bases and 2 bases, with 9 bases remaining between them. Germline CDR1 is SGHDN and CDR2 is FVKESK. The CDR3 is CASSLQGTKNIQYF. For the CDR3, the DNA is TGTGCCAGCAGCCTCCAGGGAACCAAAAACATTCAGTACTTC.

The table lists this clone with a count of one. V and J are TRBV29-1 and TRBJ2-2, with a weak D call TRBD1 (6 bases). The germline CDR1 and CDR2 sequences are SQVTM and ANQGSEA. This CDR3 comprises 15 residues. The ends were cut back, 2 bases at V and 1 base at J, with 11 bases in the middle. The CDR3 region is CSVEWAQGNTGELFF. In DNA form, the CDR3 reads TGCAGCGTTGAATGGGCACAGGGGAACACCGGGGAGCTGTTTTTT.

CDR3 region: CASSRTVGYGYTF. The CDR3 DNA reads as TGTGCCAGCAGCCGGACAGTCGGCTATGGCTACACCTTC. This chain connects TRBV6-5 to TRBJ1-2; the D gene is possibly TRBD1 (6 bases). This CDR3 contains 13 residues. The germline CDR1 and CDR2 sequences are MNHEY and SVGAGI. V was cut by 6 bases and J by 4 bases, with 12 bases left in between.